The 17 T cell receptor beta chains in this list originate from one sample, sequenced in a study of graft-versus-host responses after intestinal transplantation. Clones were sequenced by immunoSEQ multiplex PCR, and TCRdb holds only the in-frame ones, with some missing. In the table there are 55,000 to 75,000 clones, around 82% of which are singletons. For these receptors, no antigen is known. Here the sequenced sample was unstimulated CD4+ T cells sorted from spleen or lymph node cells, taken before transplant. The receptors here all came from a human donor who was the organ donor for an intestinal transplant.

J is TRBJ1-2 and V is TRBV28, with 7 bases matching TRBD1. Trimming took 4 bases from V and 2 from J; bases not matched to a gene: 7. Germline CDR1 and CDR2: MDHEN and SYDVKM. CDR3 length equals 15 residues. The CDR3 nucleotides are TGTGCCAGCAGTTCAGGGGGATGGGGAAACTATGGCTACACCTTC. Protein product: CASSSGGWGNYGYTF.

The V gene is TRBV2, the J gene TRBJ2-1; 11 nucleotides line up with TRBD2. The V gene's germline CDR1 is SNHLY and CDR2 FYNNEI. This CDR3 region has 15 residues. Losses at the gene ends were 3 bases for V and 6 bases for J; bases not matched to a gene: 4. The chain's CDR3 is CASSDSGGAVNEQFF. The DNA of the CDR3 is TGTGCCAGCAGTGATAGCGGGGGGGCGGTCAATGAGCAGTTCTTC.

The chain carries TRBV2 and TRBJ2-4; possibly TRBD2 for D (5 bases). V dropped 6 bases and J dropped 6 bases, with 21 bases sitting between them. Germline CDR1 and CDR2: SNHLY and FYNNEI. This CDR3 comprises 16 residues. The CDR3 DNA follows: TGTGCCAGCAGCCGGGAAGGACGGACGGCGGCAAACATTCAGTACTTC. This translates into CASSREGRTAANIQYF. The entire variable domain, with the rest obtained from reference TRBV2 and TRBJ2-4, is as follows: EPEVTQTPSHQVTQMGQEVILRCVPISNHLYFYWYRQILGQKVEFLVSFYNNEISEKSEIFDDQFSVERPDGSNFTLKIRSTKLEDSAMYFCASSREGRTAANIQYFGAGTRLSVL.

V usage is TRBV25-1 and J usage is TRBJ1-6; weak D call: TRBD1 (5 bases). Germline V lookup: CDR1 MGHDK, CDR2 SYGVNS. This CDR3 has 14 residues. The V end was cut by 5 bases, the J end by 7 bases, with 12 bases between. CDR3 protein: CASSHRTNNSPLHF. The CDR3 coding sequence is TGTGCCAGCAGTCACCGGACAAACAATTCACCCCTCCACTTT.

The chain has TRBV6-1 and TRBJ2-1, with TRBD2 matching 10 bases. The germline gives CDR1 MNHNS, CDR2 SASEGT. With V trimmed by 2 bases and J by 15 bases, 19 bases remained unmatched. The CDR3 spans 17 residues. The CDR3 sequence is CASSENRVAGGGRRGFF. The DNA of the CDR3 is TGTGCCAGCAGTGAAAATCGCGTAGCGGGGGGCGGGAGGAGGGGGTTCTTC.

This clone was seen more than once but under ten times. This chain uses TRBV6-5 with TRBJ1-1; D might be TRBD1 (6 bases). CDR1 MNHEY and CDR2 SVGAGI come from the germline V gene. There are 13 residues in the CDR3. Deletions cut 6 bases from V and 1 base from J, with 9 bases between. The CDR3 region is CASSPRGNTEAFF. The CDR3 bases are TGTGCCAGCAGCCCCAGGGGGAACACTGAAGCTTTCTTT.

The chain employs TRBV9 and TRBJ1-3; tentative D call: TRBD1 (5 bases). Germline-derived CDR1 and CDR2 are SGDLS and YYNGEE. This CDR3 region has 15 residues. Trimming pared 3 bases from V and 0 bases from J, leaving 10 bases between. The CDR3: CASSERDYSGNTIYF. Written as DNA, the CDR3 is TGTGCCAGCAGCGAGCGGGACTACTCTGGAAACACCATATATTTT.

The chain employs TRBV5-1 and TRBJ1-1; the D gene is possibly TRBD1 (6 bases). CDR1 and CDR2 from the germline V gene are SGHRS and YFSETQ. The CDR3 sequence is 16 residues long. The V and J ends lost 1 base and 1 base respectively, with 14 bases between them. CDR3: CASSLWGPGANTEAFF. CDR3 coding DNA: TGCGCCAGCAGCTTGTGGGGGCCAGGGGCGAACACTGAAGCTTTCTTT.

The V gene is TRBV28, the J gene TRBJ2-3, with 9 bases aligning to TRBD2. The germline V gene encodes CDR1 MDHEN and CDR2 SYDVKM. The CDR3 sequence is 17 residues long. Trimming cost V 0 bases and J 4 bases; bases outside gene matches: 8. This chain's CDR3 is CASSLWASGEGSDTQYF. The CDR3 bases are TGTGCCAGCAGTTTATGGGCTAGCGGGGAGGGTTCAGATACGCAGTATTTT.

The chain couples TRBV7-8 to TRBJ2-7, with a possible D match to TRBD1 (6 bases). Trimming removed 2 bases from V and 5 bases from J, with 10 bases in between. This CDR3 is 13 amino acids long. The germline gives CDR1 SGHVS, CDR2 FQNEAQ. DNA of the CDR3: TGTGCCAGCAGCTTAAACAGGGACAACGAGCAGTACGTC. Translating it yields CASSLNRDNEQYV.

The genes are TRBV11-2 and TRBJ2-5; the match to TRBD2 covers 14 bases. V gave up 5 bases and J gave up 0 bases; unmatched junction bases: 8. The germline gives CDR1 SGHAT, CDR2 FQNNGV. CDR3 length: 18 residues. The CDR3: CASSAGTSGGLYQETQYF. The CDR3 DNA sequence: TGTGCCAGCAGCGCGGGGACTAGCGGGGGCCTTTACCAAGAGACCCAGTACTTC.

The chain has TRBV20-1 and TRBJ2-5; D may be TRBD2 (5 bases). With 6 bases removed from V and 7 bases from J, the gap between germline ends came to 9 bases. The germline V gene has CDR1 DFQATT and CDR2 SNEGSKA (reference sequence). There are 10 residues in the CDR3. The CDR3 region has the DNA TGCAGTGCGGCTGCGGGGACCCAGTACTTC. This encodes CSAAAGTQYF.

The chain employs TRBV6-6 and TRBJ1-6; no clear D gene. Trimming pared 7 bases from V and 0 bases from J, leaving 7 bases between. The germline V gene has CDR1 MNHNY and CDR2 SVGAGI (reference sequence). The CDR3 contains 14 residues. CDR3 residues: CASTVRSYNSPLHF. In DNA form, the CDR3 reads TGTGCCAGCACCGTCCGCTCCTATAATTCACCCCTCCACTTT.

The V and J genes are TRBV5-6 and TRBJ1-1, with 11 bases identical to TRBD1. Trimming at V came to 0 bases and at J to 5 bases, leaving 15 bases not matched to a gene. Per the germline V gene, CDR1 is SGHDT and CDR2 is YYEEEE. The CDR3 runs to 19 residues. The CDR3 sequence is CASSLANRPDRDRGTEAFF. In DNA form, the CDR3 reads TGTGCCAGCAGCTTGGCCAATAGGCCCGACAGGGACAGGGGGACTGAAGCTTTCTTT.

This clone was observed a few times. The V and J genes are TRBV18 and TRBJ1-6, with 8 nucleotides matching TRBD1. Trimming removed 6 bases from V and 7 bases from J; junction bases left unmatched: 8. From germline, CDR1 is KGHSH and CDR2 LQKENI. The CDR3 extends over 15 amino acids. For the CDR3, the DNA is TGTGCCAGCTCCCCAGGGGGCCTTAAGAATTCACCCCTCCACTTT. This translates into CASSPGGLKNSPLHF.

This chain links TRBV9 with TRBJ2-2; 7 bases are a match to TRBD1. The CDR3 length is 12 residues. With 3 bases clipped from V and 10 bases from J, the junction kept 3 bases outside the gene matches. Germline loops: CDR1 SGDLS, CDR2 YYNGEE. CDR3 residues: CASSATGLELFF. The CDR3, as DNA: TGTGCCAGCAGCGCGACAGGGTTGGAGCTGTTTTTT.

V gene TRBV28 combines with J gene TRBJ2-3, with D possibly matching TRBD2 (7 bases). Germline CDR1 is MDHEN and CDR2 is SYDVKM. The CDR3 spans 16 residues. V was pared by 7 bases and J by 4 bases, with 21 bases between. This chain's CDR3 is CASTLGGRGAADTQYF. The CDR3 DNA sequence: TGTGCCAGCACCTTAGGGGGACGGGGGGCCGCAGATACGCAGTATTTT.